Presented here are 25 T cell receptor beta chains from one specimen sequenced in a study of identical twins (dated by TCRdb to 2016 to 2018). The library relied on 5' RACE. This sample was sequenced with an Illumina HiSeq 2000. The raw public reads went through TCRdb reprocessing: fastp at Q25, MiXCR clone calling, in-frame beta chains kept. Rows with one shared CDR3 protein collapse into an entry with the most common genes and DNA. In this sample the table shows 1,800,000 or so distinct CDR3 sequences, around 29% of which occur a single time. The ten largest make up 0.25% to 0.3% of the sample. Material: cord blood. The receptors come from a newborn girl in good health.

This clonotype was seen a handful of times. V is TRBV12-3 or TRBV12-4 and J is TRBJ1-1; 8 bases are shared with TRBD1. Trimming at V came to 6 bases and at J to 4 bases, leaving 7 bases not matched to a gene. The CDR3 is 14 amino acids. Written as DNA, the CDR3 is TGTGCCAGCAGCCAACAGGGGGGTCCCACTGAAGCTTTCTTT. Amino acid sequence: CASSQQGGPTEAFF.

The rearrangement uses TRBV11-2 and TRBJ2-2; possibly TRBD1 for D (6 bases). V lost 1 base and J 7 bases, leaving 10 bases between the germline ends. Looked up from germline, CDR1 is SGHAT and CDR2 is FQNNGV. The CDR3 loop spans 14 amino acids. CDR3 protein: CASSLAGVGGELFF. DNA for the CDR3: TGTGCCAGCAGCTTAGCAGGGGTTGGCGGGGAGCTGTTTTTT.

This rearrangement joins TRBV20-1 to TRBJ2-5, with 10 bases identical to TRBD2. Germline values: CDR1 DFQATT, CDR2 SNEGSKA (reference sequence). CDR3 length: 15 residues. The ends lost 1 base at V and 2 bases at J; junction bases unmatched: 4. The CDR3, as DNA: TGCAGTGCTAGAGTTCTAGCGGGGGTTCAAGAGACCCAGTACTTC. It specifies CSARVLAGVQETQYF.

At least ten counts were recorded for this clonotype. The chain uses TRBV28 and TRBJ2-5, with 10 bases fitting TRBD2. The CDR3 spans 16 residues. The J segment lost 2 bases and the V segment lost 6 bases, leaving 9 bases of the junction unmatched. Looked up from germline, CDR1 is MDHEN and CDR2 is SYDVKM. This chain's CDR3 is CASSTMRTSGQETQYF. CDR3 bases: TGTGCCAGCAGCACAATGCGGACTAGCGGACAAGAGACCCAGTACTTC.

This clonotype was observed a few times. V usage is TRBV10-3 and J usage is TRBJ1-6; a possible D gene is TRBD1 (5 bases). With 0 bases removed from V and 4 bases from J, the gap between germline ends came to 7 bases. Looked up from germline, CDR1 is ENHRY and CDR2 is SYGVKD. The CDR3 extends over 15 amino acids. CDR3 amino acids: CAISESTVYNSPLHF. The CDR3 bases are TGTGCCATCAGTGAGTCGACAGTGTATAATTCACCCCTCCACTTT.

The CDR3 DNA is TGTGCCAGCAGCTTCCTATCTTCACAGGGGTTGGTGGTGTTCCAAGAGACCCAGTACTTC. It encodes CASSFLSSQGLVVFQETQYF. The rearrangement links TRBV7-9 to TRBJ2-5; 7 bases line up with TRBD1. The CDR3 covers 20 residues. After removal of 3 bases from V and 1 base from J, the junction contained 20 bases not matched to a gene. Germline assignment: CDR1 SEHNR and CDR2 FQNEAQ (reference sequence).

The CDR3 spells CASSQGWTGRTNEKLFF. Written as DNA, the CDR3 is TGCGCCAGCAGCCAAGGGTGGACCGGGCGAACTAATGAAAAACTGTTTTTT. This chain connects TRBV4-1 to TRBJ1-4; D uncertain. Trimming pared 1 base from V and 1 base from J, leaving 13 bases between. The germline V gene encodes CDR1 MGHRA and CDR2 YSYEKL. The CDR3 contains 17 residues.

J is TRBJ2-1 and V is TRBV5-1, with TRBD1 matching over 7 bases. The germline V gene has CDR1 SGHRS and CDR2 YFSETQ. V gave up 3 bases and J gave up 3 bases; unmatched junction bases: 12. This CDR3 comprises 17 residues. For the CDR3, the DNA is TGCGCCAGCAGCTACGGCTTGACAGGGAGCGTCTACAATGAGCAGTTCTTC. This encodes CASSYGLTGSVYNEQFF.

The chain has TRBV7-2 and TRBJ2-4, with TRBD1 matching 8 bases. The DNA end is more similar to TRBJ2-5, so the J call may be wrong. Germline V lookup: CDR1 SGHTA, CDR2 FQGNSA. The CDR3 runs to 16 residues. The CDR3 DNA follows: TGTGCCAGCAGCTTAGTGGTGCCGACAGGGGTGGAGACCCAGTACTTC. Protein product: CASSLVVPTGVETQYF.

The chain combines TRBV20-1 with TRBJ2-5; 7 bases match TRBD2. CDR1 and CDR2 from the germline V gene are DFQATT and SNEGSKA (reference sequence). V trimming: 1 base; J trimming: 11 bases; junction bases outside the gene matches: 19. CDR3 size: 16 residues. Here the CDR3 reads CSARARPASGLYEQYF. The CDR3 DNA sequence: TGCAGTGCTAGAGCCAGGCCGGCTAGCGGTCTCTATGAGCAGTACTTC.

The genes are TRBV7-9 and TRBJ1-4, with D unclear. This CDR3 has 13 residues. Trimming stripped 5 bases from V and 7 bases from J, with 11 bases between. CDR1 SEHNR and CDR2 FQNEAQ come from the germline V gene (reference sequence). DNA of the CDR3: TGTGCCAGCAGCCTCACTCCCCTTGAAAAACTGTTTTTT. Translation gives CASSLTPLEKLFF.

The gene calls are TRBV25-1 and TRBJ2-5, with 8 bases identical to TRBD1. Trimming took 5 bases from V and 1 from J; bases not matched to a gene: 9. This CDR3 is 16 amino acids long. Germline loops: CDR1 MGHDK, CDR2 SYGVNS. CDR3 sequence (DNA): TGTGCCAGCAGTCCCAAGGGGACAGGACCCCAAGAGACCCAGTACTTC. Translating it yields CASSPKGTGPQETQYF.

This clonotype came up a few times. This rearrangement joins TRBV11-3 to TRBJ2-1, with TRBD2 matching over 15 bases. V was clipped by 4 bases and J by 4 bases; unmatched bases: 11. The V gene's germline CDR1 is SGHNT and CDR2 YENEEA. The CDR3 consists of 19 residues. The CDR3 coding sequence is TGTGCCAGCAGCTGTAGGACTAGCGGGAGGGCCTCGTTTTACAATGAGCAGTTCTTC. Its protein product is CASSCRTSGRASFYNEQFF.

The V gene is TRBV6-5, the J gene TRBJ1-3; 7 bases align to TRBD1. The CDR3 sequence is 14 residues long. V was clipped by 6 bases and J by 4 bases; unmatched bases: 6. The germline CDR1 and CDR2 sequences are MNHEY and SVGAGI. CDR3 region: CASSHRGEGNTIYF. The CDR3 DNA is TGTGCCAGCAGCCACAGGGGAGAGGGAAACACCATATATTTT.

This clonotype has a handful of counts. The rearrangement links TRBV20-1 to TRBJ2-7, with D possibly being TRBD2 (5 bases). The V gene lost 5 bases and the J gene lost 4 bases, with 18 bases spanning the gap. This CDR3 region has 14 residues. Germline V gene data show CDR1 as DFQATT and CDR2 as SNEGSKA (reference sequence). The CDR3 loop is CSAPALASGYEQYF. As DNA, the CDR3 is TGCAGTGCTCCGGCCTTAGCGAGTGGGTACGAGCAGTACTTC.

This clonotype was seen only a few times. The chain couples TRBV6-5 to TRBJ2-1; TRBD1 matches at 8 bases. Germline loops: CDR1 MNHEY, CDR2 SVGAGI. Trimming removed 5 bases from V and 8 bases from J; junction bases left unmatched: 17. The CDR3 spans 17 residues. This CDR3 is CASSTRQGRSAYHEQFF. The CDR3 coding sequence is TGTGCCAGCAGTACTCGACAGGGGCGGTCGGCTTACCATGAGCAGTTCTTC.

V usage is TRBV10-2 and J usage is TRBJ2-5, with a weak D call TRBD2 (6 bases). CDR1 is WSHSY, CDR2 SAAADI, per germline. V lost 6 bases to trimming and J lost 2 bases, with 10 bases between them. The CDR3 extends over 13 amino acids. CDR3 sequence reads: CASSGLSQETQYF. CDR3 sequence (DNA): TGCGCCAGCAGCGGACTATCGCAAGAGACCCAGTACTTC.

The chain links TRBV21-1 to TRBJ1-5; TRBD1 is the table's D call and was not checked against the DNA. TRBV21-1 is noted as a pseudogene. The CDR3 runs to 14 residues. CDR3 amino acids: CASTKGRVKQPQHF. The CDR3 DNA sequence: TGTGCCAGCACCAAGGGAAGGGTGAAGCAGCCCCAGCATTTT.

The chain links TRBV11-2 to TRBJ2-3; the match to TRBD2 covers 7 bases. CDR3 length: 14 residues. V lost 0 bases to trimming and J lost 11 bases; unmatched junction nucleotides: 8. Germline V CDR1 and CDR2: SGHAT, FQNNGV. Here the CDR3 reads CASSLDWLAELQYF. The DNA for the CDR3 is TGTGCCAGCAGCTTAGATTGGCTAGCGGAACTGCAGTATTTT.

This clonotype was found many times. The chain uses TRBV20-1 and TRBJ1-5, with TRBD1 as a possible D gene (5 bases). CDR1 is DFQATT and CDR2 is SNEGSKA in the germline V gene (reference sequence). There are 13 residues in the CDR3. V lost 3 bases and J lost 1, with 7 bases in between. The CDR3 reads CSARRDSNQPQHF. The CDR3 DNA sequence: TGCAGTGCTAGGAGGGACAGCAATCAGCCCCAGCATTTT.

J is TRBJ2-7 and V is TRBV10-3; 10 nucleotides line up with TRBD2. The J segment lost 6 bases and the V segment lost 10 bases, leaving 18 bases of the junction unmatched. This CDR3 comprises 16 residues. Germline V lookup: CDR1 ENHRY, CDR2 SYGVKD. CDR3 nucleotide sequence: TGTGCCACGCGGGCTAGCGGGAGTTTAAGTCCCCCCGAGCAGTACTTC. This codes for CATRASGSLSPPEQYF.

In the case of this clonotype: Compared with germline, one end of the junction differs, possibly owing to a read error. The chain combines TRBV6-5 with TRBJ1-2, with D perhaps TRBD1 (6 bases). There are 13 residues in the CDR3. The V gene's germline CDR1 is MNHEY and CDR2 SVGAGI. In DNA, the CDR3 is TGTACCAGCAGTTACGGCAGGGGATATGGCTACACCTTC. Translated: CTSSYGRGYGYTF.

In its sample, this clonotype was seen many times. CDR3 residues: CASSLWASGSSYNEQFF. DNA of the CDR3: TGTGCCAGCAGCTTATGGGCTAGCGGGAGCTCCTACAATGAGCAGTTCTTC. V usage is TRBV7-9 and J usage is TRBJ2-1, with 10 nucleotides matching TRBD2. The germline gives CDR1 SEHNR, CDR2 FQNEAQ (reference sequence). V lost 2 bases and J lost 0; bases outside the gene matches: 4. The CDR3 totals 17 residues.

This chain joins TRBV5-1 and TRBJ2-3; D unclear. V was pared by 7 bases and J by 4 bases, with 10 bases between. In germline, CDR1 is SGHRS, CDR2 YFSETQ. There are 12 residues in the CDR3. The CDR3 sequence: CASSSMSDTQYF. As DNA, the CDR3 is TGCGCCAGCTCCTCAATGTCAGATACGCAGTATTTT.

This clonotype was seen only a few times. This CDR3 is CASSLMTAQAYEQYF. The CDR3 nucleotides are TGTGCCAGCAGTTTAATGACGGCCCAAGCCTACGAGCAGTACTTC. The chain links TRBV28 to TRBJ2-7, with D uncertain. Trimming shortened V by 2 bases and J by 2 bases, and 13 bases separated the two germline ends. This CDR3 spans 15 amino acids. Germline V gives CDR1 MDHEN, CDR2 SYDVKM.